Each of the 20 T cell receptor delta chains below was sequenced from the same sample in a study of delta chains in infants with herpesvirus infections. TCR cDNA was made from PBMC RNA with gamma- and delta-chain-specific primers. TCRdb re-called clones from the RT-PCR reads using CATT. The sample includes approximately 890 delta-chain clones, roughly 37% of them seen just once. The starting material was peripheral blood, obtained at time point 1 of longitudinal follow-up. Receptors were obtained from a human donor who was a Ugandan infant, either HIV-exposed or HIV-unexposed (not recorded which).

This clone was seen a single time. V is TRDV2 and J is TRDJ3, with 13 bases matching TRDD3. The ends lost 3 bases at V and 2 bases at J; junction bases unmatched: 9. Germline V gene lookup returns CDR1 GEAIGNYY and CDR2 EKD. The CDR3 spans 20 residues. Written as DNA, the CDR3 is TGTGCCTGTGACTCCCTACTGGGGGATACGTTTACCTGGGACACCCGACAGATGTTTTTC. This encodes CACDSLLGDTFTWDTRQMFF.

By proportion, this clone is large (0.1 to 1%). The chain has TRDV2 and TRDJ3; 7 bases align to TRDD3. This CDR3 contains 17 residues. Germline lookup yields CDR1 GEAIGNYY and CDR2 EKD. Losses at the gene ends were 3 bases for V and 4 bases for J; bases not matched to a gene: 8. The CDR3 loop is CACDERDTVWDTRQMFF. CDR3 coding DNA: TGTGCCTGTGACGAGCGGGATACTGTATGGGACACCCGACAGATGTTTTTC.

This clone has more than one count but fewer than ten. A far larger clone is one nucleotide away, so this likely arose from a read error. Other DNA sequences of this sample code for an identical CDR3. The chain couples TRDV1 to TRDJ1, with a weak D call TRDD3 (6 bases). Per the germline V gene, CDR1 is TSWWSYY and CDR2 is QGS. Trimming removed 2 bases at V and 0 bases at J, with 31 bases between. The length of the CDR3 is 22 residues. CDR3 loop: CALGETPGLTQLLGVNTDKLIF. The CDR3 nucleotides are TGTGCTCTTGGGGAAACCCCCGGCCTCACTCAGCTACTGGGTGTCAACACCGATAAACTCATCTTT.

Remarks on this clone: A much larger clone differs from this one at a single base, so this may be a read error. Other DNA sequences within the sample encode an identical CDR3. The chain links TRDV2 to TRDJ2; D is perhaps TRDD3 (6 bases). Between the trimmed V and J ends, which lost 1 base and 7 bases, there was a span of 15 bases. The V gene's germline CDR1 is GEAIGNYY and CDR2 EKD. CDR3 length: 15 residues. The DNA for the CDR3 is TGTGCCTGTGACACTGACCGGGATATAGGAGCACAACTCTTCTTT. Protein sequence: CACDTDRDIGAQLFF.

This clone rates as large. The V and J genes are TRDV1 and TRDJ2; 11 bases fit TRDD3. This CDR3 has 19 amino acids. CDR1 is TSWWSYY, CDR2 QGS, per germline. With V trimmed by 5 bases and J by 4 bases, 15 bases remained unmatched. CDR3 in DNA: TGTGCTCTTGGGACTCCCGGGTACTGGGGGATAGGAGCGACAGCACAACTCTTCTTT. Translated: CALGTPGYWGIGATAQLFF.

J is TRDJ1 and V is TRDV1; TRDD3 matches at 8 bases. The CDR3 has 18 amino acids. With 2 bases clipped from V and 8 bases from J, the junction kept 19 bases outside the gene matches. Germline V gives CDR1 TSWWSYY, CDR2 QGS. The CDR3 nucleotides read TGTGCTCTTGGGGAATCCCTTTTCTTTTGGGGGATTCCCGCCAAACTCATCTTT. It yields the protein CALGESLFFWGIPAKLIF.

Worth noting for this clone: A read error is likely here: a far larger clone is one base away. The chain combines TRDV2 with TRDJ1; the match to TRDD3 covers 9 bases. Per germline, CDR1 GEAIGNYY and CDR2 EKD. The length of the CDR3 is 15 residues. The CDR3: CARDVLGDQSYKLIF. CDR3 DNA: TGTGCCCGTGACGTACTGGGGGACCAGTCTTATAAACTCATCTTT.

Concerning this clone itself: This sequence may be a read error, since a much larger clone differs from it by one base. Distinct nucleotide sequences in the sample also encode this CDR3. V usage is TRDV1 and J usage is TRDJ1; 9 positions agree with TRDD3. The CDR3 has 19 residues. The V gene's germline CDR1 is TSWWSYY and CDR2 QGS. DNA for the CDR3: TGTGCTCTTGGGGAACTACCTGGGGGATTCGAAGCGTACACCGATAAACTCATCTTC. This sequence encodes CALGELPGGFEAYTDKLIF.

With regard to this clone: A far larger clone is off by one base, so a read error is likely. Other nucleotide sequences in the sample specify the same CDR3. The chain combines TRDV2 with TRDJ1; TRDD3 aligns across 11 bases. Germline CDR1 reads GEAIGNYY; CDR2 reads EKD. V trimming: 0 bases; J trimming: 5 bases; junction bases outside the gene matches: 19. The CDR3 covers 20 residues. The CDR3 DNA reads TGTGCCTGTGACACCCTTGTTGGGGGATACGACCCCGGGTACAGTGATAAACTCATCTTT. Translation: CACDTLVGGYDPGYSDKLIF.

About this clone itself: This may be a read error, as it is one base from a much larger clone. The rearrangement uses TRDV1 and TRDJ1; TRDD3 agrees at 9 bases. The CDR3 runs 19 residues. The germline gives CDR1 TSWWSYY, CDR2 QGS. The CDR3 DNA sequence: TGTGCTCTTGAGGAACTACCTGGGGGATTCGAAGCGTACACCGATAAACTCATCTTT. Protein: CALEELPGGFEAYTDKLIF.

Of note for this clone: One base away lies a much larger clone, so this may be a sequencing read error. The sample holds other DNA sequences that translate to the same CDR3. The rearrangement links TRDV1 to TRDJ1, with 9 bases lining up with TRDD3. J lost 7 bases, V lost 1 base, and 22 bases had no gene match. This CDR3 is 20 amino acids long. In germline, CDR1 is TSWWSYY, CDR2 QGS. DNA for the CDR3: TGTGCTCTTGGGGAACAGTCCCTTCGACCATGGGGGATAGCCCAGATTAAACTCATCTTT. Residues: CALGEQSLRPWGIAQIKLIF.

This clone has only a few counts. A read error is possible here, since a much larger clone lies one base away. Other DNA sequences of this sample code for an identical CDR3. CDR3 region: CACDTLGDTLTAQLFF. The CDR3 DNA sequence: TGTGCCTGTGACACCTTGGGGGATACTTTGACAGCACAACTCTTCTTT. The chain employs TRDV2 and TRDJ2; 9 bases agree with TRDD3. Germline CDR1 and CDR2: GEAIGNYY and EKD. There are 16 residues in the CDR3. V gave up 0 bases and J gave up 0 bases; unmatched junction bases: 1.

Concerning this clone itself: A far bigger clonotype differs at one base, so this is likely a read error. The V and J genes are TRDV1 and TRDJ1; 12 positions match TRDD3. CDR1 TSWWSYY and CDR2 QGS come from the germline V gene. The CDR3 consists of 22 residues. CDR3 amino acids: CALGESLGLRGGYWGIPDKRIF. CDR3 in DNA: TGTGCTCTTGGGGAATCCCTAGGCCTACGAGGGGGCTACTGGGGGATACCCGATAAACGCATCTTT.

As concerns this clone: Given a much more abundant clone one base away, this may be a read error. Other DNA sequences of this sample code for an identical CDR3. The V call is TRDV2, the J call TRDJ1; D gene ambiguous. Germline V gene sequence: CDR1 GEAIGNYY, CDR2 EKD. The CDR3 is 17 amino acids. The CDR3: CACDTIGVRPIADKLIF. The CDR3 nucleotides read TGTGCCTGTGACACAATCGGAGTACGCCCTATCGCCGATAAACTCATCTTC.

This clone ranks as large. The genes are TRDV1 and TRDJ1; TRDD3 matches 9 bases. This CDR3 spans 19 amino acids. V was pared by 1 base and J by 0 bases, with 12 bases of the junction left unmatched. Germline CDR1 is TSWWSYY and CDR2 is QGS. The CDR3 bases are TGTGCTCTTGGGGAACATGGCGGCTGGGGGATCCTCAACACCGATAAACTCATCTTT. Amino acid sequence: CALGEHGGWGILNTDKLIF.

Within the sample, this clone is medium-sized. V and J are TRDV1 and TRDJ1; 7 bases map to TRDD3. Germline CDR1 is TSWWSYY and CDR2 is QGS. V lost 4 bases and J lost 0; bases outside the gene matches: 11. This CDR3 comprises 17 residues. This CDR3 reads CALGGPLGLLNTDKLIF. CDR3 DNA: TGTGCTCTTGGGGGACCACTGGGGCTGCTGAACACCGATAAACTCATCTTT.

This clone ranks as large. This chain joins TRDV2 and TRDJ1; 7 bases line up with TRDD3. The CDR3 covers 14 residues. The trim removed 2 bases at V and 0 bases at J, leaving 2 bases unmatched. The germline gives CDR1 GEAIGNYY, CDR2 EKD. The CDR3 bases are TGTGCCTGTGACAGCTGGGGGTACACCGATAAACTCATCTTT. Translated, it gives CACDSWGYTDKLIF.

Relative to its sample, this clone is large. The chain uses TRDV2 and TRDJ3; tentative D call: TRDD3 (6 bases). Germline assignment: CDR1 GEAIGNYY and CDR2 EKD. V lost 0 bases and J 0 bases, leaving 17 bases between the germline ends. The CDR3 is made up of 20 amino acids. CDR3 sequence (DNA): TGTGCCTGTGACACCGTAGGAGATACGGGCAGCTCCTGGGACACCCGACAGATGTTTTTC. Protein sequence: CACDTVGDTGSSWDTRQMFF.

Concerning this clone: A far more abundant clone sits one base away, making this likely a read error. The chain recombines TRDV1 with TRDJ2; D unresolved. The CDR3 runs to 20 residues. Germline V gene lookup returns CDR1 TSWWSYY and CDR2 QGS. Trimming left V 1 base short and J 12 bases short, with 33 bases between. In DNA form, the CDR3 reads TGTGCTCTTGGGGAACGGAGGTCCTTGGTATGGGTACCTTACACCGATAAACTCTTCTTT. Its protein is CALGERRSLVWVPYTDKLFF.

Notes on this clone: One base separates it from a far larger clone, so it is likely a read error. The chain is built from TRDV1 and TRDJ1, with 9 bases that match TRDD3. The V gene end was trimmed by 4 bases and the J gene end by 5 bases; junction bases not matched to a gene: 23. The germline CDR1 and CDR2 sequences are TSWWSYY and QGS. The CDR3 has 20 amino acids. In DNA form, the CDR3 reads TGTGCTCTTGGGGGGGCCTTCCCTTCATGGTCCGTACTGGGGGAGGATAAACTCATCTTT. Its protein product is CALGGAFPSWSVLGEDKLIF.